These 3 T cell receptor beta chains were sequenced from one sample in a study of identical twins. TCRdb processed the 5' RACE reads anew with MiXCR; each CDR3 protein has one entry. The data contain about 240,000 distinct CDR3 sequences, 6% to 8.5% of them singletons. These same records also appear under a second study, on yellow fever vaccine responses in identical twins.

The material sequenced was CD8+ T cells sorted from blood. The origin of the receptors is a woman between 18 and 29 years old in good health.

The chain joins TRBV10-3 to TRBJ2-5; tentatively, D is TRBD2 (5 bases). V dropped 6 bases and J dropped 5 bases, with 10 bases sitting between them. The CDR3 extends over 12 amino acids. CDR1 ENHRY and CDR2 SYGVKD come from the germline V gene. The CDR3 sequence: CAISWELETQYF. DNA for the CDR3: TGTGCCATCAGCTGGGAGTTGGAGACCCAGTACTTC.

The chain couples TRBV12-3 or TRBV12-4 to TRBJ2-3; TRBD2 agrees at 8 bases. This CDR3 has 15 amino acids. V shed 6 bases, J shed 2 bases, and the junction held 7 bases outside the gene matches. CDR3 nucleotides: TGTGCCAGCAGCCAAAGCGGGGGCCTCACAGATACGCAGTATTTT. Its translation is CASSQSGGLTDTQYF.

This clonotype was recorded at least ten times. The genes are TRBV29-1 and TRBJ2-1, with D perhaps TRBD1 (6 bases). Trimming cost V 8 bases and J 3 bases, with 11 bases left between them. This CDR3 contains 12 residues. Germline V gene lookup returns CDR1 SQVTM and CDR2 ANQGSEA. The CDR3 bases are TGCAGCATCCGGGACAACTACAATGAGCAGTTCTTC. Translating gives CSIRDNYNEQFF.